The 26 T cell receptor beta chains given below trace back to one sample, sequenced in a study of blood T cell repertoires in COVID-19 (dated by TCRdb to 2020 to 2022). The library relied on the immunoSEQ multiplex PCR assay. This is the immuneACCESS table as TCRdb keeps it, with only in-frame sequences that have V and J called. A part of the clones is gone; compared with another copy, unresolved V genes explain less than half, and the rest is unexplained. This sample comprises about 140,000 clones, approximately 90% of them detected only once. Around 3% of the sample comes from the top ten. The sequenced sample consisted of peripheral blood. The receptors derive from a man in his 60s with active or convalescent COVID-19.

V and J are TRBV7-2 and TRBJ1-1; D unclear. Between the trimmed V and J ends, which lost 2 bases and 1 base, there was a span of 8 bases. CDR1 is SGHTA, CDR2 FQGNSA, per germline. This CDR3 region has 14 residues. CDR3 region: CASSLFSGNTEAFF. For the CDR3, the DNA is TGTGCCAGCAGCTTATTCTCGGGGAACACTGAAGCTTTCTTT.

This chain joins TRBV3-1 (or the pseudogene TRBV3-2) and TRBJ2-7, with 9 positions matching TRBD2. Unmatched junction bases numbered 3, after V lost 0 bases and J lost 0 bases. Germline values: CDR1 LGHDT, CDR2 YNNKEL (reference sequence). This CDR3 contains 16 residues. The DNA of the CDR3 is TGTGCCAGCAGCCAAGATGTTAGCGGGAGCTCCTACGAGCAGTACTTC. Amino acids: CASSQDVSGSSYEQYF.

The chain is built from TRBV12-3 or TRBV12-4 and TRBJ2-4; 7 bases are a match to TRBD1. The junction had 10 bases not matched to a gene; V was cut back by 8 bases and J by 9 bases. The CDR3 is made up of 13 amino acids. The CDR3 sequence is CASGTVRVGIQYF. In DNA, the CDR3 is TGTGCCAGCGGGACAGTCAGGGTGGGCATTCAGTACTTC.

The chain joins TRBV6-5 to TRBJ1-5; TRBD1 matches at 11 bases. Germline V gene lookup returns CDR1 MNHEY and CDR2 SVGAGI. The CDR3 is made up of 15 amino acids. Trimming took 7 bases from V and 2 from J; bases not matched to a gene: 4. CDR3 loop: CASIPGQGGNQPQHF. The DNA for the CDR3 is TGTGCCAGCATCCCGGGACAGGGGGGCAATCAGCCCCAGCATTTT.

The V gene is TRBV19, the J gene TRBJ2-5, with D maybe TRBD1 (5 bases). This CDR3 spans 14 amino acids. V was cut by 1 base and J by 0 bases, with 6 bases left in between. Germline assignment: CDR1 LNHDA and CDR2 SQIVND (reference sequence). The CDR3 sequence: CASSIAGYQETQYF. CDR3 bases: TGTGCCAGTAGTATAGCAGGGTACCAAGAGACCCAGTACTTC.

The chain joins TRBV20-1 to TRBJ1-1, with 9 bases identical to TRBD1. Per the germline V gene, CDR1 is DFQATT and CDR2 is SNEGSKA (reference sequence). The length of the CDR3 is 17 residues. Trimming removed 3 bases from V and 0 bases from J; junction bases left unmatched: 11. CDR3 protein: CSASPIPGQGMNTEAFF. The CDR3 region has the DNA TGCAGTGCTAGTCCTATACCGGGACAGGGCATGAACACTGAAGCTTTCTTT.

The rearrangement joins TRBV5-4 to TRBJ2-7, with 13 bases that match TRBD2. V dropped 0 bases and J dropped 6; count of bases not matched to a gene: 3. This CDR3 has 15 residues. Germline V lookup: CDR1 SGHNT, CDR2 YYREEE (reference sequence). The CDR3 DNA is TGTGCCAGCAGCTTGGGGGGACTAGCGGGACCCGAGCAGTACTTC. Residues: CASSLGGLAGPEQYF.

This clone was detected once. This rearrangement joins TRBV6-4 to TRBJ2-1; 7 nucleotides line up with TRBD2. The ends lost 3 bases at V and 10 bases at J; junction bases unmatched: 15. The germline V gene has CDR1 MRHNA and CDR2 SNTAGT. The CDR3 runs 16 residues. CDR3 coding DNA: TGTGCCAGCAGTGATAAGGGGACTACTAGTTGGGGCGAGCAGTTCTTC. Encoded protein: CASSDKGTTSWGEQFF.

The chain has TRBV18 and TRBJ2-1, with D perhaps matching TRBD2 (6 bases). Germline-derived CDR1 and CDR2 are KGHSH and LQKENI. This CDR3 has 15 amino acids. The V gene lost 3 bases and the J gene lost 2 bases, with 11 bases spanning the gap. CDR3 in amino acids: CASSPGLSTYNEQFF. In nucleotides, the CDR3 is TGTGCCAGCTCACCCGGACTATCGACCTACAATGAGCAGTTCTTC.

The chain uses TRBV5-5 and TRBJ2-7, with 7 bases identical to TRBD1. The CDR3 contains 13 residues. V shed 7 bases and J 5 bases; nucleotides not matched to a gene: 9. CDR1 and CDR2 from the germline V gene are SGHKS and YYEKEE (reference sequence). The CDR3 bases are TGTGCCAGCGGCAGACAGGGTCCAGACGAGCAGTACTTC. This encodes CASGRQGPDEQYF. Full variable domain (missing parts from reference TRBV5-5 and TRBJ2-7): DAGVTQSPTHLIKTRGQQVTLRCSPISGHKSVSWYQQVLGQGPQFIFQYYEKEERGRGNFPDRFSARQFPNYSSELNVNALLLGDSALYLCASGRQGPDEQYFGPGTRLTVT.

The chain recombines TRBV19 with TRBJ2-5; D is possibly TRBD1 (5 bases). Germline values: CDR1 LNHDA, CDR2 SQIVND (reference sequence). The CDR3 spans 13 residues. Trimming removed 5 bases at V and 0 bases at J, with 7 bases between. The CDR3 loop reads CASSSGYQETQYF. CDR3 sequence (DNA): TGTGCCAGTAGTTCAGGGTACCAAGAGACCCAGTACTTC. Complete variable domain (other parts from reference TRBV19 and TRBJ2-5): DGGITQSPKYLFRKEGQNVTLSCEQNLNHDAMYWYRQDPGQGLRLIYYSQIVNDFQKGDIAEGYSVSREKKESFPLTVTSAQKNPTAFYLCASSSGYQETQYFGPGTRLLVL.

V gene TRBV5-8 combines with J gene TRBJ2-1; 8 bases align to TRBD2. Germline V gene data show CDR1 as SGHTS and CDR2 as YDEGEE. Germline trimming cut 0 bases from V and 1 base from J; bases unmatched to any gene: 3. This CDR3 spans 16 amino acids. The CDR3 bases are TGTGCCAGCAGCTTGGCTAGCGGGTCATCCTACAATGAGCAGTTCTTC. Its protein is CASSLASGSSYNEQFF.

The chain employs TRBV12-3 or TRBV12-4 and TRBJ1-1; D is ambiguous. The ends were cut back, 11 bases at V and 2 bases at J, with 12 bases in the middle. CDR3 length: 12 amino acids. The CDR3 nucleotides are TGTGCCCAGCGGGGAAGAAACACTGAAGCTTTCTTT. Translated, it gives CAQRGRNTEAFF.

The rearrangement links TRBV28 to TRBJ2-7; D may be TRBD1 (6 bases). CDR3 length: 14 amino acids. V dropped 4 bases and J dropped 0 bases, with 10 bases sitting between them. Per the germline V gene, CDR1 is MDHEN and CDR2 is SYDVKM. CDR3 nucleotide sequence: TGTGCCAGCAGTTCAGGGGCCGGCTCCTACGAGCAGTACTTC. Protein product: CASSSGAGSYEQYF.

V usage is TRBV15 and J usage is TRBJ1-6, with D possibly TRBD1 on 6 matching bases. V shed 5 bases and J shed 8 bases, with 16 bases lying between them. The V gene's germline CDR1 is LNHNV and CDR2 YYDKDF (reference sequence). The CDR3 totals 15 residues. The CDR3, as DNA: TGTGCCACCAGCGCCGGATGGGCAGGGGATTCACCCCTCCACTTT. This sequence encodes CATSAGWAGDSPLHF.

The CDR3 loop reads CASLPLTGLYEQYF. DNA for the CDR3: TGTGCCAGCCTACCTTTGACAGGGCTCTACGAGCAGTACTTC. The J gene is TRBJ2-7, the V gene TRBV28, with 7 bases that match TRBD1. CDR1 is MDHEN and CDR2 is SYDVKM in the germline V gene. The V gene end was trimmed by 8 bases and the J gene end by 3 bases; junction bases not matched to a gene: 10. The CDR3 extends over 14 amino acids.

CDR3 bases: TGCGCCAGCAGCCAAGATCGAGACGGAGCCCAGCATTTT. It specifies CASSQDRDGAQHF. V is TRBV4-3 and J is TRBJ1-5, with D hard to call. Germline-derived CDR1 and CDR2 are LGHNA and YSLEER. Trimming removed 0 bases from V and 11 bases from J, with 11 bases in between. The CDR3 is made up of 13 amino acids.

The rearrangement joins TRBV5-5 to TRBJ1-4; D possibly corresponds to TRBD1 (5 bases). The CDR3 length is 16 residues. Germline CDR1 and CDR2: SGHKS and YYEKEE (reference sequence). Deletions cut 4 bases from V and 4 bases from J, with 17 bases between. The CDR3, as DNA: TGTGCCAGCAGCCTGGACCGACAGTCTTATAATGAAAAACTGTTTTTT. It encodes CASSLDRQSYNEKLFF.

This chain links TRBV24-1 with TRBJ1-2, with 7 bases aligning to TRBD1. The CDR3 totals 14 residues. Germline trimming cut 5 bases from V and 8 bases from J; bases unmatched to any gene: 10. CDR1 and CDR2 from the germline V gene are KGHDR and SFDVKD. In nucleotides, the CDR3 is TGTGCCACCAGTGCGGAGGGGGCGGCTGCGGGCTACACCTTC. Translated, it gives CATSAEGAAAGYTF.

The chain recombines TRBV7-8 with TRBJ1-3; TRBD1 matches at 9 bases. The germline CDR1 and CDR2 sequences are SGHVS and FQNEAQ. The V and J ends lost 5 bases and 4 bases, in that order; junction bases with no gene match: 6. This CDR3 contains 15 residues. The CDR3 reads CASSIQGAEGNTIYF. The CDR3 region has the DNA TGTGCCAGCAGCATACAGGGGGCGGAAGGAAACACCATATATTTT.

The rearrangement links TRBV30 to TRBJ1-2; 9 nucleotides align to TRBD1. The CDR3 runs 15 residues. Trimming removed 0 bases from V and 4 bases from J; junction bases left unmatched: 6. Germline CDR1 reads GTSNPN; CDR2 reads SVGIG (reference sequence). The CDR3 bases are TGTGCCTGGAGTGTCCGGGACAGGGTCTCCTATGGCTACACCTTC. It yields the protein CAWSVRDRVSYGYTF.

A remark on this clone: Other nucleotide sequences from this sample produce the same CDR3. The genes are TRBV15 and TRBJ2-1; 15 nucleotides agree with TRBD2. This CDR3 is built from 16 residues. V was pared by 5 bases and J by 4 bases, with 3 bases of the junction left unmatched. Germline-derived CDR1 and CDR2 are LNHNV and YYDKDF (reference sequence). The CDR3 sequence is CATSGGTSGGYNEQFF. CDR3 coding DNA: TGTGCCACCAGCGGGGGGACTAGCGGGGGGTACAATGAGCAGTTCTTC.

In its sample, this clone was seen once. The chain employs TRBV19 and TRBJ2-5; D possibly corresponds to TRBD2 (8 bases). V was clipped by 4 bases and J by 1 base, with 22 bases between them. CDR1 LNHDA and CDR2 SQIVND come from the germline V gene (reference sequence). The CDR3 runs to 18 residues. This CDR3 reads CASSSTGAGGRSQETQYF. CDR3 DNA: TGTGCCAGTAGTAGCACAGGGGCGGGAGGTAGGAGCCAAGAGACCCAGTACTTC.

This clone was detected once. The chain links TRBV29-1 to TRBJ1-2, with TRBD1 matching 8 bases. The CDR3 covers 14 residues. Per the germline V gene, CDR1 is SQVTM and CDR2 is ANQGSEA. The V gene end was trimmed by 4 bases and the J gene end by 3 bases; junction bases not matched to a gene: 7. CDR3 sequence (DNA): TGCAGCGTTGTTTCGGCGGGACAGGACTATGGCTACACCTTC. Its protein is CSVVSAGQDYGYTF.

The chain couples TRBV19 to TRBJ2-7, with TRBD2 matching 7 bases. V was pared by 2 bases and J by 5 bases, with 6 bases of the junction left unmatched. The germline V gene encodes CDR1 LNHDA and CDR2 SQIVND (reference sequence). There are 14 residues in the CDR3. CDR3 in DNA: TGTGCCAGTAGTATATGGGGACGGGAGGACGAGCAGTACTTC. This gives the protein CASSIWGREDEQYF.

This rearrangement joins TRBV19 to TRBJ1-1; the D gene is possibly TRBD1 (6 bases). The CDR3 totals 14 residues. Germline V lookup: CDR1 LNHDA, CDR2 SQIVND (reference sequence). Trimming took off 5 bases at V and 1 base at J, with 11 bases between the two ends. The CDR3 nucleotides are TGTGCCAGTAGTCCCTGGGACACGAACACTGAAGCTTTCTTT. Protein sequence: CASSPWDTNTEAFF.